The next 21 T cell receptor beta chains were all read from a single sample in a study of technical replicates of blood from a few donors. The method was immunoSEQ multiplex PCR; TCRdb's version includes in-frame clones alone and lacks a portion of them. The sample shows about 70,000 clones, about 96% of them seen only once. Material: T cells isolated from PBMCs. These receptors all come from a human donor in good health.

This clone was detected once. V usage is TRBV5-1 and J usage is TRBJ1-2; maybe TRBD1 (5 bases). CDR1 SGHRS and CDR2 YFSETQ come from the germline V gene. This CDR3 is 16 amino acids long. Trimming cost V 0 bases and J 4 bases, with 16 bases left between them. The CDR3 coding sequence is TGCGCCAGCAGCTTGGCGCTAACAGGTTCCCCCTATGGCTACACCTTC. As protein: CASSLALTGSPYGYTF.

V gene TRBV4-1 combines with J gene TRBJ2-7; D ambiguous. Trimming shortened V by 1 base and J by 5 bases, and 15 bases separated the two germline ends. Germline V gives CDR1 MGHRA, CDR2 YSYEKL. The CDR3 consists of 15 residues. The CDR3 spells CASSQGDVQSNEQYF. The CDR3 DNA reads TGCGCCAGCAGCCAAGGTGACGTACAGAGTAACGAGCAGTACTTC.

CDR3 in DNA: TGTGCCTGGAGTGTACCGGGGAAGACCTCCTACGAGCAGTACTTC. It specifies CAWSVPGKTSYEQYF. This chain joins TRBV30 and TRBJ2-7; D may be TRBD2 (5 bases). The germline CDR1 and CDR2 sequences are GTSNPN and SVGIG (reference sequence). The ends were cut back, 0 bases at V and 0 bases at J, with 12 bases in the middle. The CDR3 has 15 residues.

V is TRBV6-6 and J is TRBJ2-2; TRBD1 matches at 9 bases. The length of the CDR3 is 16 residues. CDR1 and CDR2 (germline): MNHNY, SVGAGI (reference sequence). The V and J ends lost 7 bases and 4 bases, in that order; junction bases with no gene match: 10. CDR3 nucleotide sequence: TGTGCCAGCAACCCACGGACAGGGGCCCCCACCGGGGAGCTGTTTTTT. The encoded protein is CASNPRTGAPTGELFF.

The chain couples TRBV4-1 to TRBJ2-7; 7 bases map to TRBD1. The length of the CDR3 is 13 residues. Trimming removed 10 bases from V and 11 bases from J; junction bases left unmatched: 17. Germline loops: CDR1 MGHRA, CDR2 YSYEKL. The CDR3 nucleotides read TGCGCCACAAAGGACTTTTCAGGGGGTTACGAGTACTTC. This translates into CATKDFSGGYEYF.

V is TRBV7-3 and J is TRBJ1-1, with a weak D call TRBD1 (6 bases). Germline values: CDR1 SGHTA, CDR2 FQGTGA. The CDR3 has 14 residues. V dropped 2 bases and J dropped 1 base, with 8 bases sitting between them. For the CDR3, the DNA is TGTGCCAGCAGCTTACAGGGGCCGAACACTGAAGCTTTCTTT. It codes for CASSLQGPNTEAFF.

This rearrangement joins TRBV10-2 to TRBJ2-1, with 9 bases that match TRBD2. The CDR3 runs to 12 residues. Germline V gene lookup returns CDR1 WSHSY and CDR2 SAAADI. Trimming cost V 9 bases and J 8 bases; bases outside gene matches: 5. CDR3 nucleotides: TGCGCCAGTGGTAGCGGGAGATATGAGCAGTTCTTC. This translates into CASGSGRYEQFF.

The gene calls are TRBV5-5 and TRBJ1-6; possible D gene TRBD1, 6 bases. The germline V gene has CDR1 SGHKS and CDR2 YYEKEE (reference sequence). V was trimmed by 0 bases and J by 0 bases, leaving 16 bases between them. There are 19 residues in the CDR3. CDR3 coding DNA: TGTGCCAGCAGCTTGGTAGCAGGGGCCATGAGCTCCTATAATTCACCCCTCCACTTT. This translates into CASSLVAGAMSSYNSPLHF.

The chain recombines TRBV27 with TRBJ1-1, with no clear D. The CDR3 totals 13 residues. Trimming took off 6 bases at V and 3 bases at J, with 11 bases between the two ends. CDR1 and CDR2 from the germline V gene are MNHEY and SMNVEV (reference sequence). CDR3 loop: CASSHPDYTEAFF. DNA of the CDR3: TGTGCCAGCAGCCACCCGGACTACACTGAAGCTTTCTTT.

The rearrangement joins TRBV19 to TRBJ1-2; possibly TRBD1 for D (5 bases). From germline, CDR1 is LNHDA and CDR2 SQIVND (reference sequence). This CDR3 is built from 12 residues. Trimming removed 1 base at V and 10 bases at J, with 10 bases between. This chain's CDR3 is CASSIGGRDYTF. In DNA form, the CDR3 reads TGTGCCAGTAGTATAGGAGGCAGGGACTACACCTTC.

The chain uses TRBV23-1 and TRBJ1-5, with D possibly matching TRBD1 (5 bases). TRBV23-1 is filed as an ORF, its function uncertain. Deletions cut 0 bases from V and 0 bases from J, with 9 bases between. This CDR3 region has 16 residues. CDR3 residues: CASSQSTENSNQPQHF. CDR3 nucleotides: TGCGCCAGCAGTCAATCGACAGAAAATAGCAATCAGCCCCAGCATTTT.

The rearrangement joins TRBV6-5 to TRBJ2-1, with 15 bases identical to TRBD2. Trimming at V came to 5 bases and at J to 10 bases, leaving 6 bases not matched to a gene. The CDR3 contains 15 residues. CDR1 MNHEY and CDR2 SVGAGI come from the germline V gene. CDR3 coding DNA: TGTGCCAGCAGTCGGACTAGCGGGAGGGGGGGGGAGCAGTTCTTC. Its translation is CASSRTSGRGGEQFF.

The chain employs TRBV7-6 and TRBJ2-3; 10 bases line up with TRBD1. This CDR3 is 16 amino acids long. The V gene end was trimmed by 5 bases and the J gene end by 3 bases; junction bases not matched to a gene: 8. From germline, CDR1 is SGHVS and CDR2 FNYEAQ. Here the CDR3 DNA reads TGTGCCAGCAGCCGACGGACGGGACAGGGGACAGATACGCAGTATTTT. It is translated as CASSRRTGQGTDTQYF.

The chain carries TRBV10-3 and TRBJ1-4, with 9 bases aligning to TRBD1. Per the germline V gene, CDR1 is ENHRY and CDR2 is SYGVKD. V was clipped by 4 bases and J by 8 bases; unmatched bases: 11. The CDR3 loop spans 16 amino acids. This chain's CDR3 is CAISGNEDRGKEKLFF. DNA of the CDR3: TGTGCCATCAGTGGAAACGAGGACAGGGGCAAAGAAAAACTGTTTTTT.

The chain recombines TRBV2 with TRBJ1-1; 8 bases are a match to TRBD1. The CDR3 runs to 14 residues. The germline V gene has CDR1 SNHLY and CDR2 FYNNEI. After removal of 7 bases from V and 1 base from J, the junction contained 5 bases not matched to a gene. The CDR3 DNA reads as TGTGCCAGCACGCCGGGACAGGAGAACACTGAAGCTTTCTTT. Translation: CASTPGQENTEAFF.

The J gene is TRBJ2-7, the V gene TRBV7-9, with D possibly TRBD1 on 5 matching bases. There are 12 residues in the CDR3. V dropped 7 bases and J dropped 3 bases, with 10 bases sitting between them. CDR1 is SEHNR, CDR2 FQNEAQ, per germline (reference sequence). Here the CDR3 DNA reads TGTGCCAGCACCGGAGACAGCTACGAGCAGTACTTC. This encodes CASTGDSYEQYF.

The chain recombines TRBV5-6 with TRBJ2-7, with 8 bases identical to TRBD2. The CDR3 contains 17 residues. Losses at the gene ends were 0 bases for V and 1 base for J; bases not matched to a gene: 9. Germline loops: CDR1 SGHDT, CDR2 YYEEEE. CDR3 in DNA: TGTGCCAGCAGCTTGGGGTCTTTTAGCGGGGCTTCCTACGAGCAGTACTTC. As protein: CASSLGSFSGASYEQYF.

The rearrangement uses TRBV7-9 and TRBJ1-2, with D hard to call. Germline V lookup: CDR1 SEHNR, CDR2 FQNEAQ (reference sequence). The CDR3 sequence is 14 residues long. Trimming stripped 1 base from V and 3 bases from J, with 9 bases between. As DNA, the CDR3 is TGTGCCAGCAGCTTAGTCGGGGTAGACTATGGCTACACCTTC. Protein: CASSLVGVDYGYTF.

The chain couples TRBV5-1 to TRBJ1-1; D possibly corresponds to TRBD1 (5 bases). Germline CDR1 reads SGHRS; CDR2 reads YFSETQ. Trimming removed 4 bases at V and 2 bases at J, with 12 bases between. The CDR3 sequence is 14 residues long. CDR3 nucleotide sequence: TGCGCCAGCAGCAGCGGGGGACCTAACACTGAAGCTTTCTTT. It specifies CASSSGGPNTEAFF.

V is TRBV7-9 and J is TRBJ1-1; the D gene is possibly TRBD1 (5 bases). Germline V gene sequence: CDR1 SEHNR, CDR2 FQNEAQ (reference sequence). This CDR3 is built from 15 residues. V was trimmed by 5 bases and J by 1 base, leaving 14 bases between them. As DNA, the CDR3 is TGTGCCAGCAGCCCTAGGGCAAGGGGGAACACTGAAGCTTTCTTT. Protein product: CASSPRARGNTEAFF.

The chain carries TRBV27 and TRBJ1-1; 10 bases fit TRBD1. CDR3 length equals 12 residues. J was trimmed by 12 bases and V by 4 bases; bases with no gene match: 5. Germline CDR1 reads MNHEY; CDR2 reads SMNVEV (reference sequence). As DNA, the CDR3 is TGTGCCAGCAGTTCCCGGGACAGGGGACCTTTCTTT. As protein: CASSSRDRGPFF.